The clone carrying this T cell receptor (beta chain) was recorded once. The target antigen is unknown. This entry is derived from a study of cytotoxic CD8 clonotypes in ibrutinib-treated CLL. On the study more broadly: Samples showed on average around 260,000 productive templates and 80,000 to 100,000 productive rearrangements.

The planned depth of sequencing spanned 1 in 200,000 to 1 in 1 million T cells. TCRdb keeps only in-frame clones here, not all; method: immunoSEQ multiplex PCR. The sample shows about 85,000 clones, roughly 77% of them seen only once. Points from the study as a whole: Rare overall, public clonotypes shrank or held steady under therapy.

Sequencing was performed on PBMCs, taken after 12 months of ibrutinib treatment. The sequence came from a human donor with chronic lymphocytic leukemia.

CDR3 in amino acids: CASRVHSGNTIYF. The CDR3 DNA sequence: TGCGCCAGCAGGGTCCACTCTGGAAACACCATATATTTT. The rearrangement links TRBV5-1 to TRBJ1-3; D is ambiguous. CDR3 size: 13 residues. V was cut by 5 bases and J by 0 bases, with 6 bases left in between. From germline, CDR1 is SGHRS and CDR2 YFSETQ.